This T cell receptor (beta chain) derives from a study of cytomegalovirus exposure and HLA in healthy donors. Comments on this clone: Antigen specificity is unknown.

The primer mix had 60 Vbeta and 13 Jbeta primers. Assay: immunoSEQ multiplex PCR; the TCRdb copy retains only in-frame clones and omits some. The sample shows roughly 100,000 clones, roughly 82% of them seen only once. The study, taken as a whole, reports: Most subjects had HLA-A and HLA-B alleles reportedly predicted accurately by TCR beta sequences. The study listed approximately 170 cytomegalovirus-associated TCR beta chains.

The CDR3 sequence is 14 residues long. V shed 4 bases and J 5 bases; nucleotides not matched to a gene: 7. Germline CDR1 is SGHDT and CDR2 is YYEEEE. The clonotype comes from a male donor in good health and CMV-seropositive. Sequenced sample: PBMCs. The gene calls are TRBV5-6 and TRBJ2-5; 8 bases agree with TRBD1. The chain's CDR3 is CASSLRDRGETQYF. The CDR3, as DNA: TGTGCCAGCAGCCTTCGAGACAGGGGTGAGACCCAGTACTTC.